A selection of T cell receptor beta chains follows, all from one sample in a study of T cells after yellow fever vaccination. TCRdb analysed the 5' RACE reads with MiXCR anew, one entry per CDR3 protein. In the table there are about 26,000 distinct CDR3 sequences, roughly 4.5% of which are singletons. The source material was PBMCs, either bulk or a sorted T-cell subset (CD4+, CD8+, memory, or dextramer-sorted; not recorded which), sampled on the day of the yellow fever booster vaccination. The receptors derive from a man younger than 35 who received the YFV17D yellow fever vaccine. CDR3s include the opening cysteine and the closing phenylalanine or tryptophan. A D gene is named only where the DNA matches it firmly. Where a row states a size, it is once, few, many or the class of an expanded clone; other rows omit it.

TRBJ2-7	TRBV12-3/TRBV12-4	few	NA	TGTGCCAGCAGTCCCAGGGGTACCTCCTACGAGCAGTACTTC	CASSPRGTSYEQYF
TRBJ2-3	TRBV6-6	many	NA	TGTGCCAGCAGTTACTACAGGGTAACCGGCACAGATACGCAGTATTTT	CASSYYRVTGTDTQYF
TRBJ2-3	TRBV7-8	many	TRBD2	TGTGCCAGCAGCCCACCCCGACAGGACAGTTGGCTAGCGGGGTTACTAGCTAGCACAGATACGCAGTATTTT	CASSPPRQDSWLAGLLASTDTQYF
TRBJ1-4	TRBV11-2	few	NA	TGTGCCAGCAGCTTACTCTTGAAAAAACTGTTTTTT	CASSLLLKKLFF
TRBJ2-3	TRBV20-1	many	TRBD1	TGCAGTGCGGGACAGGCGTCCACAGATACGCAGTATTTT	CSAGQASTDTQYF
TRBJ2-5	TRBV12-3/TRBV12-4	many	TRBD1	TGTGCCAGCAGTTTGCGGACAGGGGAGGGGACCCAGTACTTC	CASSLRTGEGTQYF
TRBJ2-1	TRBV7-9	NA	NA	TGTGCCAGCAGCTTAGCGGACACTTACAATGAGCAGTTCTTC	CASSLADTYNEQFF
TRBJ2-3	TRBV7-9	many	NA	TGTGCCAGCAGCGTCGGTTCTCAACTAGCCGTCGATCAGGGTTATGCAGATACGCAGTATTTT	CASSVGSQLAVDQGYADTQYF
TRBJ2-2	TRBV30	few	NA	TGTGCCTGGAGTGAAACCGGGGAGCTGTTTTTT	CAWSETGELFF
TRBJ2-1	TRBV18	many	TRBD2	TGTGCCAGCTCACCCGAACACCCTGGACTAGCGGGGGAGTTGGTCTTC	CASSPEHPGLAGELVF
TRBJ1-1	TRBV5-1	many	NA	TGCGCCAGCAGCTTGGAAGGCTTGCCCACTGAAGCTTTCTTT	CASSLEGLPTEAFF
TRBJ2-2	TRBV11-2	many	TRBD2	TGTGCCAGCTGGGGGGGACTAGCGCTCACCGGGGAGCTGTTTTTT	CASWGGLALTGELFF
TRBJ2-1	TRBV7-7	many	NA	TGTGCCAGCAGTTTAAATCTAGGGGATGAGCAGTTCTTC	CASSLNLGDEQFF
TRBJ1-5	TRBV12-3/TRBV12-4	NA	TRBD1	TGTGCCAGAAAACAGGGGGCCGAAGAGCCCCAGCATTTT	CARKQGAEEPQHF
TRBJ2-3	TRBV9	few	NA	TGTGCCAGCAGCGTAGACCTCACAGATACGCAGTATTTT	CASSVDLTDTQYF
TRBJ2-2	TRBV4-3	many	NA	TGCGCCAGCAGCCAAGAATCTAGGTGGAAAAACACCGGGGAGCTGTTTTTT	CASSQESRWKNTGELFF